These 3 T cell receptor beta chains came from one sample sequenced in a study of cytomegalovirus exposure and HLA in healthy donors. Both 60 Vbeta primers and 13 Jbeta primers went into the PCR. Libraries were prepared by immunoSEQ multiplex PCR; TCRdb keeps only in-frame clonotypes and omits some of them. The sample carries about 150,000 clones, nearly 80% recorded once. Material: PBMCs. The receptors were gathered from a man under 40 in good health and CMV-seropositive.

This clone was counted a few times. CDR3 amino acids: CASSVQDMRNSPLHF. CDR3 in DNA: TGTGCCAGCTCAGTGCAGGACATGAGGAATTCACCCCTCCACTTT. The chain carries TRBV18 and TRBJ1-6, with TRBD1 as a possible D gene (5 bases). Deletions cut 5 bases from V and 7 bases from J, with 15 bases between. Germline lookup yields CDR1 KGHSH and CDR2 LQKENI. The CDR3 has 15 amino acids.

CDR3 sequence (DNA): TGTGCCAGCAGCCCGGATGGGGGACTAGCGGGACCAGGCCGCGGAAACATTCAGTACTTC. It codes for CASSPDGGLAGPGRGNIQYF. The V gene is TRBV9, the J gene TRBJ2-4, with 13 bases fitting TRBD2. CDR1 SGDLS and CDR2 YYNGEE come from the germline V gene. CDR3 length: 20 amino acids. V dropped 4 bases and J dropped 6; count of bases not matched to a gene: 19.

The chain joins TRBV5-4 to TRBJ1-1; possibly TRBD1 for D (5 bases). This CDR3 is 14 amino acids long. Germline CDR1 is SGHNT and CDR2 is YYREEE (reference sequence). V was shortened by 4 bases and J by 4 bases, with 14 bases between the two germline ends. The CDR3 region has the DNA TGTGCCAGCAGCCCCGGGGGGGGTATCACTGAAGCTTTCTTT. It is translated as CASSPGGGITEAFF.